This is a list of T cell receptor beta chains from one sample in a study of T cell changes during pregnancy in multiple sclerosis. Repertoires were generated with immunoSEQ multiplex PCR, while TCRdb's copy carries only in-frame clones and drops some. The sample has about 76,000 clones; roughly 94% are singletons. The sample here was peripheral blood, taken in the third trimester of pregnancy. Source of these receptors: a female donor with multiple sclerosis, enrolled in a pregnancy study. Both conserved end residues are part of each CDR3. D genes are given only for firm matches. Clone size, where shown, is once, few, many, or a class for clones that have expanded.

clone_size: NA
v_call: TRBV4-1
j_call: TRBJ2-2
d_call: TRBD1
cdr3_nt: TGCGCCAGCAGCCGGGGGACAGGGGGGACCGGGGAGCTGTTTTTT
cdr3_aa: CASSRGTGGTGELFF

clone_size: NA
v_call: TRBV6-6
j_call: TRBJ1-5
d_call: TRBD1
cdr3_nt: TGTGCCAGCAGCCAACAGGGGGACAATCAGCCCCAGCATTTT
cdr3_aa: CASSQQGDNQPQHF

clone_size: NA
v_call: TRBV15
j_call: TRBJ2-4
d_call: NA
cdr3_nt: TGTGCCACCAGCGTCAGGGGAAACATTCAGTACTTC
cdr3_aa: CATSVRGNIQYF

clone_size: NA
v_call: TRBV9
j_call: TRBJ1-1
d_call: TRBD1
cdr3_nt: TGTGCCAGCAGCGTTACAGGGGCCACTGAAGCTTTCTTT
cdr3_aa: CASSVTGATEAFF

clone_size: NA
v_call: TRBV2
j_call: TRBJ2-2
d_call: NA
cdr3_nt: TGTGCCAGCAGACAGTCCACCGGGGAGCTGTTTTTT
cdr3_aa: CASRQSTGELFF

clone_size: NA
v_call: TRBV6-5
j_call: TRBJ2-5
d_call: NA
cdr3_nt: TGTGCCAGCAGTTACCACGGGTTAGAGACCCAGTACTTC
cdr3_aa: CASSYHGLETQYF

clone_size: NA
v_call: TRBV5-3
j_call: TRBJ2-5
d_call: NA
cdr3_nt: TGTGCCAGAAGCAAGGTAGCCCTACAGGGCCACTATCAAGAGACCCAGTACTTC
cdr3_aa: CARSKVALQGHYQETQYF

clone_size: NA
v_call: TRBV7-6
j_call: TRBJ1-4
d_call: TRBD1
cdr3_nt: TGTGCCAGCAGCTACCATACCGGGACAGGGGCTGAAAAACTGTTTTTT
cdr3_aa: CASSYHTGTGAEKLFF

clone_size: NA
v_call: TRBV5-6
j_call: TRBJ2-7
d_call: TRBD2
cdr3_nt: TGTGCCAGCAGCTTGGCCGGGGGGGCGGTCAACTACGAGCAGTACTTC
cdr3_aa: CASSLAGGAVNYEQYF

clone_size: NA
v_call: TRBV4-3
j_call: TRBJ2-5
d_call: NA
cdr3_nt: TGCGCCAGCAGCCAAACTGGACAGCCAGGGCTCGAGACCCAGTACTTC
cdr3_aa: CASSQTGQPGLETQYF

clone_size: NA
v_call: TRBV5-1
j_call: TRBJ2-3
d_call: TRBD1
cdr3_nt: TGCGCCAGCAGCTTGCAGGGGGACCGCACAGATACGCAGTATTTT
cdr3_aa: CASSLQGDRTDTQYF

clone_size: NA
v_call: TRBV4-3
j_call: TRBJ2-7
d_call: NA
cdr3_nt: TGCGCCAGCAGCCATCCCGGCGAGCAGTACTTC
cdr3_aa: CASSHPGEQYF

clone_size: NA
v_call: TRBV7-9
j_call: TRBJ2-7
d_call: NA
cdr3_nt: TGTGCCAGCAGCTTAGTGTCCACCTACGAGCAGTACTTC
cdr3_aa: CASSLVSTYEQYF

clone_size: NA
v_call: TRBV5-4
j_call: TRBJ2-5
d_call: TRBD2
cdr3_nt: TGTGCCAGCAGCGCTCAGGGTTGGTCGGGCGGGGGGGCCCCGGAGACCCAGTACTTC
cdr3_aa: CASSAQGWSGGGAPETQYF

clone_size: NA
v_call: TRBV6-1
j_call: TRBJ1-3
d_call: TRBD1
cdr3_nt: TGTGCCAGCGGAACAGGGGTTACTGGAAACACCATATATTTT
cdr3_aa: CASGTGVTGNTIYF

clone_size: once
v_call: TRBV18
j_call: TRBJ2-5
d_call: NA
cdr3_nt: TGTGCCAGCTCAAAAACACAGGGTTCCCAAGAGACCCAGTACTTC
cdr3_aa: CASSKTQGSQETQYF

clone_size: NA
v_call: TRBV4-3
j_call: TRBJ2-1
d_call: NA
cdr3_nt: TGCGCCAGCAGCCAAGTCTATAGAACGGACAATGAGCAGTTCTTC
cdr3_aa: CASSQVYRTDNEQFF

clone_size: NA
v_call: TRBV7-8
j_call: TRBJ1-3
d_call: NA
cdr3_nt: TGTGCCAGCAGCTTAGTACCCAGTGGAAACACCATATATTTT
cdr3_aa: CASSLVPSGNTIYF

clone_size: NA
v_call: TRBV4-1
j_call: TRBJ2-3
d_call: TRBD2
cdr3_nt: TGCGCCAGCAGCCCAAGCGGGATCCAAGACCTAGATACGCAGTATTTT
cdr3_aa: CASSPSGIQDLDTQYF

clone_size: NA
v_call: TRBV6-6
j_call: TRBJ1-1
d_call: NA
cdr3_nt: TGTGCCAGCAGTTACCGGACAGCCAACACTGAAGCTTTCTTT
cdr3_aa: CASSYRTANTEAFF

clone_size: NA
v_call: TRBV7-6
j_call: TRBJ1-1
d_call: NA
cdr3_nt: TGTGCCAGCAGCCTACGCGGGGAAGCTTTCTTT
cdr3_aa: CASSLRGEAFF

clone_size: NA
v_call: TRBV4-3
j_call: TRBJ2-3
d_call: NA
cdr3_nt: TGCGCCAGCAGTCAACCTAGCACAGATACGCAGTATTTT
cdr3_aa: CASSQPSTDTQYF

clone_size: NA
v_call: TRBV21-1
j_call: TRBJ1-4
d_call: NA
cdr3_nt: TGTGCCAGCAGCAAAGAACCTACTAGGGGGCATTGCGAAAAACTGTTTTTT
cdr3_aa: CASSKEPTRGHCEKLFF

clone_size: NA
v_call: TRBV2
j_call: TRBJ2-5
d_call: NA
cdr3_nt: TGTGCCAGCAGTGAGCGGGGCCCCCAAGAGACCCAGTACTTC
cdr3_aa: CASSERGPQETQYF

clone_size: NA
v_call: TRBV7-9
j_call: TRBJ1-2
d_call: NA
cdr3_nt: TGTGCCAGCAGCGGCCCCGGGAATTATGGCTACACCTTC
cdr3_aa: CASSGPGNYGYTF

clone_size: NA
v_call: TRBV6-5
j_call: TRBJ1-5
d_call: TRBD1
cdr3_nt: TGTGCCAGCAGTCAACAGGGGATCAATCAGCCCCAGCATTTT
cdr3_aa: CASSQQGINQPQHF

clone_size: NA
v_call: TRBV9
j_call: TRBJ2-7
d_call: NA
cdr3_nt: TGTGCCAGCAGCGTAGTCGGTGGCGAGCAGTACTTC
cdr3_aa: CASSVVGGEQYF

clone_size: NA
v_call: TRBV19
j_call: TRBJ1-5
d_call: TRBD1
cdr3_nt: TGTGCCAGTAACCGGGACAGGCGGGTTCAGCCCCAGCATTTT
cdr3_aa: CASNRDRRVQPQHF

clone_size: NA
v_call: TRBV6-1
j_call: TRBJ2-7
d_call: NA
cdr3_nt: TGTGCCAGCAGTGAATTACTAGGACGGATCTCCTACGAGCAGTACTTC
cdr3_aa: CASSELLGRISYEQYF

clone_size: NA
v_call: TRBV9
j_call: TRBJ2-2
d_call: NA
cdr3_nt: TGTGCCAGCAGCGTAGGCCCCAGGGCCGGCACCGGGGAGCTGTTTTTT
cdr3_aa: CASSVGPRAGTGELFF

clone_size: NA
v_call: TRBV11-2
j_call: TRBJ2-1
d_call: NA
cdr3_nt: TGTGCCAGCAGCTTCCGCGGGCGAACCAGCTCCTACAATGAGCAGTTCTTC
cdr3_aa: CASSFRGRTSSYNEQFF

clone_size: once
v_call: TRBV7-7
j_call: TRBJ2-5
d_call: TRBD2
cdr3_nt: TGTGCCAGCAGCCGAGGGACTAGCGGGGGGAGAGGGGAGACCCAGTACTTC
cdr3_aa: CASSRGTSGGRGETQYF

clone_size: NA
v_call: TRBV7-2
j_call: TRBJ2-1
d_call: TRBD1
cdr3_nt: TGTGCCAGCAGCTTAGGACCGGGACAGAGTTATAATGAGCAGTTCTTC
cdr3_aa: CASSLGPGQSYNEQFF

clone_size: NA
v_call: TRBV5-6
j_call: TRBJ1-1
d_call: NA
cdr3_nt: TGTGCCAGCAGCTTGGGCCAGGGGTGGATTGAAGCTTTCTTT
cdr3_aa: CASSLGQGWIEAFF

clone_size: NA
v_call: TRBV11-3
j_call: TRBJ2-1
d_call: TRBD2
cdr3_nt: TGTGCCAGCAGCTTAGGGGGACTAGCGGGGGTCTATGAGCAGTTCTTC
cdr3_aa: CASSLGGLAGVYEQFF

clone_size: NA
v_call: TRBV7-2
j_call: TRBJ1-4
d_call: TRBD1
cdr3_nt: TGTGCCAGCAGCTCGGGACAGCTAACCTTTAGAGAAAAACTGTTTTTT
cdr3_aa: CASSSGQLTFREKLFF

clone_size: NA
v_call: TRBV4-1
j_call: TRBJ1-4
d_call: NA
cdr3_nt: TGCGCCAGCAGCCAAATGACTGGCTGGACTAATGAAAAACTGTTTTTT
cdr3_aa: CASSQMTGWTNEKLFF

clone_size: NA
v_call: TRBV19
j_call: TRBJ1-2
d_call: TRBD1
cdr3_nt: TGTGCCAGTAGTATGTGGGGACAGGGGGCAGGAGGCTACACCTTC
cdr3_aa: CASSMWGQGAGGYTF

clone_size: NA
v_call: TRBV7-9
j_call: TRBJ2-7
d_call: TRBD1
cdr3_nt: TGTGCCAGCAGCTTAGCAGGGGGCGTCTCCTACGAGCAGTACTTC
cdr3_aa: CASSLAGGVSYEQYF

clone_size: NA
v_call: TRBV9
j_call: TRBJ2-3
d_call: TRBD2
cdr3_nt: TGTGCCAGCAGCGTAGCTATTTCTAGCGGGGGGCTAAGACCTAGCACAGATACGCAGTATTTT
cdr3_aa: CASSVAISSGGLRPSTDTQYF

clone_size: NA
v_call: TRBV16
j_call: TRBJ2-1
d_call: NA
cdr3_nt: TGTGCCAGCAGCCGAAATTACGGGGAGCAGTTCTTC
cdr3_aa: CASSRNYGEQFF

clone_size: NA
v_call: TRBV27
j_call: TRBJ2-7
d_call: TRBD1
cdr3_nt: TGTGCCACCGCTGTAGGACAGGGCCCCTACGAGCAGTACTTC
cdr3_aa: CATAVGQGPYEQYF

clone_size: NA
v_call: TRBV7-6
j_call: TRBJ2-2
d_call: NA
cdr3_nt: TGTGCCAGCAGCCCCCTGACAGGACCGAACACCGGGGAGCTGTTTTTT
cdr3_aa: CASSPLTGPNTGELFF

clone_size: NA
v_call: TRBV4-3
j_call: TRBJ2-7
d_call: TRBD2
cdr3_nt: TGCGCCAGCAGCCAAGAGGTTTCTAGCGGGGGCTACGAGCAGTACTTC
cdr3_aa: CASSQEVSSGGYEQYF

clone_size: NA
v_call: TRBV5-5
j_call: TRBJ2-4
d_call: NA
cdr3_nt: TGTGCCAGCAGCTTGCCCGGGATAAACATTCAGTACTTC
cdr3_aa: CASSLPGINIQYF

clone_size: NA
v_call: TRBV6-6
j_call: TRBJ1-5
d_call: TRBD1
cdr3_nt: TGTGCCAGCAGTCAGGGGGCAGAGGTTCAGCCCCAGCATTTT
cdr3_aa: CASSQGAEVQPQHF

clone_size: NA
v_call: TRBV6-5
j_call: TRBJ1-2
d_call: TRBD1
cdr3_nt: TGTGCCAGCAGTTACCGGGACAGGGTTTTAACTGGCTACACCTTC
cdr3_aa: CASSYRDRVLTGYTF

clone_size: NA
v_call: TRBV4-2
j_call: TRBJ2-4
d_call: NA
cdr3_nt: TGTGCCAGCAGCCAAGATCAAAGCGGATTAGCCAAAAACATTCAGTACTTC
cdr3_aa: CASSQDQSGLAKNIQYF

clone_size: NA
v_call: TRBV2
j_call: TRBJ2-5
d_call: TRBD2
cdr3_nt: TGTGCCAGCGATGTGAGGGTCCAGCGGGGGGTCGGAGAGACCCAGTACTTC
cdr3_aa: CASDVRVQRGVGETQYF

clone_size: once
v_call: TRBV25-1
j_call: TRBJ1-2
d_call: NA
cdr3_nt: TGTGCCAGCAGTGCAATCAGCGGACAGAACGGTGGCTACACCTTC
cdr3_aa: CASSAISGQNGGYTF

clone_size: once
v_call: TRBV15
j_call: TRBJ2-5
d_call: TRBD1
cdr3_nt: TGTGCCACCAGCAGAGGGGGACAGGGTGCCCAAGAGACCCAGTACTTC
cdr3_aa: CATSRGGQGAQETQYF

clone_size: NA
v_call: TRBV12-5
j_call: TRBJ1-1
d_call: TRBD1
cdr3_nt: TGTGCTAGTGGGCGGGCAGACAGGGCCACTGAAGCTTTCTTT
cdr3_aa: CASGRADRATEAFF

clone_size: once
v_call: TRBV5-4
j_call: TRBJ2-2
d_call: NA
cdr3_nt: TGTGCCAGCTCGAGCGGTTCCGGGGAGCTGTTTTTT
cdr3_aa: CASSSGSGELFF

clone_size: NA
v_call: TRBV30
j_call: TRBJ2-2
d_call: NA
cdr3_nt: TGTGCCTGGAGCGTGGCTGACACCGGGGAGCTGTTTTTT
cdr3_aa: CAWSVADTGELFF

clone_size: NA
v_call: TRBV5-4
j_call: TRBJ1-2
d_call: TRBD1
cdr3_nt: TGTGCCAGCAGCTTGGTCACGGGACAGGGCTATGGCTACACCTTC
cdr3_aa: CASSLVTGQGYGYTF